Presented here are 16 T cell receptor beta chains from one specimen sequenced in a study of T cell responses to AZD1222 COVID-19 vaccine. Assay used: immunoSEQ multiplex PCR; TCRdb lists only in-frame clones, some missing. Of 180,000 or so clones in the sample, just under 95% were seen once. This specimen was peripheral blood, taken 28 days after the second dose of the MenACWY control vaccine. Every receptor here comes from an adult who received the MenACWY meningococcal vaccine as a control.

The V and J genes are TRBV5-6 and TRBJ2-2, with 7 bases lining up with TRBD1. The germline CDR1 and CDR2 sequences are SGHDT and YYEEEE. V gave up 3 bases and J gave up 8 bases; unmatched junction bases: 13. The CDR3 is made up of 16 amino acids. The DNA for the CDR3 is TGTGCCAGCAGCTACAGACAGGGAGTAATGGAAGGGGAGCTGTTTTTT. Translating it yields CASSYRQGVMEGELFF. Looking up the rest from reference TRBV5-6 and TRBJ2-2 gives the full variable domain: DAGVTQSPTHLIKTRGQQVTLRCSPKSGHDTVSWYQQALGQGPQFIFQYYEEEERQRGNFPDRFSGHQFPNYSSELNVNALLLGDSALYLCASSYRQGVMEGELFFGEGSRLTVL.

The V call is TRBV3-1 (or the pseudogene TRBV3-2), the J call TRBJ1-5; 8 nucleotides agree with TRBD1. CDR1 LGHDT and CDR2 YNNKEL come from the germline V gene (reference sequence). Unmatched junction bases numbered 6, after V lost 4 bases and J lost 4 bases. The CDR3 extends over 15 amino acids. CDR3 nucleotide sequence: TGTGCCAGCAGCCCGAGGACAGGGTCGAATCAGCCCCAGCATTTT. It specifies CASSPRTGSNQPQHF.

This clone was counted once. The genes are TRBV29-1 and TRBJ2-7; 8 bases are shared with TRBD1. V gave up 2 bases and J gave up 1 base; unmatched junction bases: 1. This CDR3 spans 13 amino acids. Germline CDR1 reads SQVTM; CDR2 reads ANQGSEA. The CDR3 DNA reads TGCAGCGTTGAAAGACAGGGGTCCTACGAGCAGTACTTC. Its translation: CSVERQGSYEQYF.

This clone has only one observation. The chain links TRBV19 to TRBJ2-1; D is undetermined. The CDR3 is 14 residues long. Trimming cost V 5 bases and J 9 bases, with 17 bases left between them. Germline V CDR1 and CDR2: LNHDA, SQIVND (reference sequence). CDR3 loop: CASSARPANGEQFF. CDR3 in DNA: TGTGCCAGTAGTGCCAGGCCAGCGAACGGTGAGCAGTTCTTC. Full variable domain (rest looked up from reference TRBV19 and TRBJ2-1): DGGITQSPKYLFRKEGQNVTLSCEQNLNHDAMYWYRQDPGQGLRLIYYSQIVNDFQKGDIAEGYSVSREKKESFPLTVTSAQKNPTAFYLCASSARPANGEQFFGPGTRLTVL.

The chain recombines TRBV18 with TRBJ2-5; D remains unclear. The germline gives CDR1 KGHSH, CDR2 LQKENI. The germline V and J ends were trimmed by 3 bases and 2 bases, with 7 bases remaining between them. The CDR3 sequence is 13 residues long. In DNA, the CDR3 is TGTGCCAGCTCACCGAACTTTCAAGAGACCCAGTACTTC. Protein product: CASSPNFQETQYF.

The chain is built from TRBV7-2 and TRBJ1-2; D perhaps matches TRBD1 (5 bases). V was cut by 0 bases and J by 2 bases, with 13 bases left in between. Germline-derived CDR1 and CDR2 are SGHTA and FQGNSA. The CDR3 length is 16 residues. The CDR3 reads CASSLAPGRPNYGYTF. The CDR3 DNA sequence: TGTGCCAGCAGCTTAGCCCCAGGGCGTCCCAACTATGGCTACACCTTC.

This clone was seen a few times. This chain uses TRBV3-1 (or the pseudogene TRBV3-2) with TRBJ2-5; D remains ambiguous. Looked up from germline, CDR1 is LGHDT and CDR2 is YNNKEL (reference sequence). The V gene lost 1 base and the J gene lost 5 bases, with 14 bases spanning the gap. CDR3 size: 15 residues. The CDR3 region is CASSQVNTRSETQYF. Here the CDR3 DNA reads TGTGCCAGCAGCCAAGTAAACACGAGGTCCGAGACCCAGTACTTC.

The chain couples TRBV28 to TRBJ1-1; D is possibly TRBD1 (6 bases). V dropped 6 bases and J dropped 7 bases, with 15 bases sitting between them. CDR1 MDHEN and CDR2 SYDVKM come from the germline V gene. This CDR3 has 13 amino acids. The chain's CDR3 is CASRKTGSGEAFF. CDR3 bases: TGTGCCAGCAGAAAGACAGGATCCGGTGAAGCTTTCTTT.

This chain connects TRBV29-1 to TRBJ1-1; D unclear. The V and J ends lost 4 bases and 6 bases respectively, with 6 bases between them. CDR1 and CDR2 from the germline V gene are SQVTM and ANQGSEA. This CDR3 is 10 amino acids long. Here the CDR3 DNA reads TGCAGCGTTGTAGGCGCTGAAGCTTTCTTT. It is translated as CSVVGAEAFF.

This sequence joins TRBV6-1 and TRBJ1-3, with TRBD1 as a possible D gene (5 bases). V shed 1 base and J shed 0 bases, with 10 bases lying between them. Germline V gene lookup returns CDR1 MNHNS and CDR2 SASEGT. The CDR3 loop spans 16 amino acids. CDR3: CASSEVGRLSGNTIYF. The CDR3 DNA reads as TGTGCCAGCAGTGAAGTGGGACGTCTCTCTGGAAACACCATATATTTT.

The J gene is TRBJ1-4, the V gene TRBV10-2; D is uncertain. Germline CDR1 is WSHSY and CDR2 is SAAADI. The CDR3 has 12 amino acids. The ends were cut back, 2 bases at V and 5 bases at J, with 3 bases in the middle. In DNA, the CDR3 is TGCGCCAGCAGTGAGGGAAATGAAAAACTGTTTTTT. Protein product: CASSEGNEKLFF.

The J gene is TRBJ1-2, the V gene TRBV5-1, with D hard to call. V shed 0 bases and J shed 2 bases, with 5 bases lying between them. Germline V lookup: CDR1 SGHRS, CDR2 YFSETQ. The CDR3 contains 13 residues. The CDR3 reads CASSLDGNYGYTF. The CDR3 DNA follows: TGCGCCAGCAGCTTGGACGGGAACTATGGCTACACCTTC.

The chain links TRBV25-1 to TRBJ1-6; D unresolved. Per germline, CDR1 MGHDK and CDR2 SYGVNS. This CDR3 spans 15 amino acids. V was trimmed by 1 base and J by 7 bases, leaving 11 bases between them. This CDR3 reads CASSELEGSNSPLHF. The CDR3 DNA follows: TGTGCCAGCAGTGAATTGGAAGGTAGCAATTCACCCCTCCACTTT.

The chain carries TRBV28 and TRBJ1-6; no firm D call. Germline CDR1 is MDHEN and CDR2 is SYDVKM. The CDR3 sequence is 15 residues long. Trimming removed 7 bases from V and 10 bases from J, with 20 bases in between. This CDR3 reads CASTRMGPSLSPLHF. As DNA, the CDR3 is TGTGCCAGCACCCGGATGGGCCCTTCCCTGTCACCCCTCCACTTT.

The rearrangement joins TRBV9 to TRBJ2-2; TRBD1 agrees at 7 bases. CDR3 size: 15 residues. Germline trimming cut 0 bases from V and 5 bases from J; bases unmatched to any gene: 4. Germline CDR1 is SGDLS and CDR2 is YYNGEE. For the CDR3, the DNA is TGTGCCAGCAGCGTAGAGGGGGCCAGAACCGGGGAGCTGTTTTTT. This sequence encodes CASSVEGARTGELFF.

The genes are TRBV7-9 and TRBJ2-1, with TRBD1 as a possible D gene (6 bases). The CDR3 extends over 15 amino acids. Germline V gene sequence: CDR1 SEHNR, CDR2 FQNEAQ (reference sequence). Trimming removed 2 bases at V and 5 bases at J, with 13 bases between. The CDR3 spells CASSLMGHINNEQFF. CDR3 DNA sequence: TGTGCCAGCAGCTTAATGGGACATATAAACAATGAGCAGTTCTTC.